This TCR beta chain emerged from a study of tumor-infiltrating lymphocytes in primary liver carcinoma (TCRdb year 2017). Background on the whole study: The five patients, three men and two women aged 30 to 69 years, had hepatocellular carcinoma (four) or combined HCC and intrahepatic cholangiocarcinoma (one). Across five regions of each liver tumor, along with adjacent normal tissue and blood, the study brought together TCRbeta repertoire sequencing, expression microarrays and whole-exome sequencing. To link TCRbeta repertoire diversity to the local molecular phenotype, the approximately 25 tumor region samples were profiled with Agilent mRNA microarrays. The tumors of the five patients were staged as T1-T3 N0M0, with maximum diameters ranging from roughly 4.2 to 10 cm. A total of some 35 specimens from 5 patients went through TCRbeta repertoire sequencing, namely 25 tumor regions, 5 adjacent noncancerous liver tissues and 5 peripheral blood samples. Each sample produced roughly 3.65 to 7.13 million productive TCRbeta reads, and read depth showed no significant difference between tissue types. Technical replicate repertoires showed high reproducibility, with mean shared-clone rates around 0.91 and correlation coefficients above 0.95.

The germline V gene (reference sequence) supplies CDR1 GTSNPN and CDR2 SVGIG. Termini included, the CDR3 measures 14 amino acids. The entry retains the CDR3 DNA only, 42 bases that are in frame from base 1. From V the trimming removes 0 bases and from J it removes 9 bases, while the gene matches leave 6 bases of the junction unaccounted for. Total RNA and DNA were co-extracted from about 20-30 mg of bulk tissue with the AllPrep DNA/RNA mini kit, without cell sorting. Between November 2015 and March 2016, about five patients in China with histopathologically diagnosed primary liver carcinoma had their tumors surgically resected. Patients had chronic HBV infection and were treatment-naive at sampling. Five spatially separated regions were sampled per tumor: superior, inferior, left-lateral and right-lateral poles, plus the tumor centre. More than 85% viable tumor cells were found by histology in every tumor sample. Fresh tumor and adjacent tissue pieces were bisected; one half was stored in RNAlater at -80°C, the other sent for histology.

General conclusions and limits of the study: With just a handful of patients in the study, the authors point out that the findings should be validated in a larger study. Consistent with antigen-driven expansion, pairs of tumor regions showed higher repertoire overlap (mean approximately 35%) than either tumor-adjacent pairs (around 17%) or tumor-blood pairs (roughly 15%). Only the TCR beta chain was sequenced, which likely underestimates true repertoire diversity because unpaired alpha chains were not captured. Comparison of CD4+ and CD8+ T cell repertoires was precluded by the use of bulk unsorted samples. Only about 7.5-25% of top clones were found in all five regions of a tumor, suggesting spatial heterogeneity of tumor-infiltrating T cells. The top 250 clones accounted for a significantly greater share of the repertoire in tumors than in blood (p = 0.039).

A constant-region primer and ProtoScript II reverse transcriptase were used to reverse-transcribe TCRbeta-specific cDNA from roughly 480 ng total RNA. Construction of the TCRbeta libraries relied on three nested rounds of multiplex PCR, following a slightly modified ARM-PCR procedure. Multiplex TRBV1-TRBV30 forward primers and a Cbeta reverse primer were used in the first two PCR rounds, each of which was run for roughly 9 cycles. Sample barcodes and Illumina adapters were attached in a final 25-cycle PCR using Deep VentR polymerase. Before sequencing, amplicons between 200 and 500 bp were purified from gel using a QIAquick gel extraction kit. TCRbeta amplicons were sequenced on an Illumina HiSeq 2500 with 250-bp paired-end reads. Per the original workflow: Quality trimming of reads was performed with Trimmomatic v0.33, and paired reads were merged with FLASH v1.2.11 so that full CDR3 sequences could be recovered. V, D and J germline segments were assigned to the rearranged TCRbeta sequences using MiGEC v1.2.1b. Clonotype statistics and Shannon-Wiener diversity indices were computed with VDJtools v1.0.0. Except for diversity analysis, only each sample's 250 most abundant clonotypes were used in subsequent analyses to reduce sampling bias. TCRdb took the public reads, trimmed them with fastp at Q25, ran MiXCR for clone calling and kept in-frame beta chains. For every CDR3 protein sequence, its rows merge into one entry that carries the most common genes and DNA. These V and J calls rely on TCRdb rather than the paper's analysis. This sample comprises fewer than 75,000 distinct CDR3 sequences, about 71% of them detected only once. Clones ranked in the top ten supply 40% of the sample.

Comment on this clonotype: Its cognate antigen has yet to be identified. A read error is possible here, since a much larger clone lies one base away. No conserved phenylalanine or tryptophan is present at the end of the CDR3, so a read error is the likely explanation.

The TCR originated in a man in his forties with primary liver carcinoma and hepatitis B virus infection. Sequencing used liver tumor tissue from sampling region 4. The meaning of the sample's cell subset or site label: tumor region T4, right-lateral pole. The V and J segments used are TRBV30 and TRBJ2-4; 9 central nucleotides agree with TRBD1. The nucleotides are TGTGCCTGGAGTGTACTCGGGACAGGGACCATTCAGTACTTA. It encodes CAWSVLGTGTIQYL.